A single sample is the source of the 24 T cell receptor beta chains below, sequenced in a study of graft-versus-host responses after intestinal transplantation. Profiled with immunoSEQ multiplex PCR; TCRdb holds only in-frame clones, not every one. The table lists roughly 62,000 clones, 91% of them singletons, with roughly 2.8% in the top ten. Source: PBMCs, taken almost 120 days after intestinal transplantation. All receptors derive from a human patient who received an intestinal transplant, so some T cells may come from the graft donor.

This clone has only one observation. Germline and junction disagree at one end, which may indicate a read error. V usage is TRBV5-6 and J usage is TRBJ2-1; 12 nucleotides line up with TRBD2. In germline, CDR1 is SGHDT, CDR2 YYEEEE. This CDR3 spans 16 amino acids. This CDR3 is CASGIFGLAGYNEQLF. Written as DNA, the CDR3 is TGTGCCAGCGGAATCTTTGGACTAGCGGGGTACAATGAGCAGCTCTTC.

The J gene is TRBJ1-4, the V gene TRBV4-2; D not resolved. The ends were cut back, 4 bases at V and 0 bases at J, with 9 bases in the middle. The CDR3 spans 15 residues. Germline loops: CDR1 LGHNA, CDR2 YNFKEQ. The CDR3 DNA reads TGTGCCAGCAGCCCTACGGGTGCAACTAATGAAAAACTGTTTTTT. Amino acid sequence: CASSPTGATNEKLFF.

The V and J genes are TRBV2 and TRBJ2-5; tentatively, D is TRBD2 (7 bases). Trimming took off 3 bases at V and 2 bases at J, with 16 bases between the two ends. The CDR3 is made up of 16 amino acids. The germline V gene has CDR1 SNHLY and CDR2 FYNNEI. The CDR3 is CASSDGAEGGQETQYF. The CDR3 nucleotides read TGTGCCAGCAGTGATGGGGCGGAGGGGGGGCAAGAGACCCAGTACTTC. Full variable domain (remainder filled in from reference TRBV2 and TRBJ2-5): EPEVTQTPSHQVTQMGQEVILRCVPISNHLYFYWYRQILGQKVEFLVSFYNNEISEKSEIFDDQFSVERPDGSNFTLKIRSTKLEDSAMYFCASSDGAEGGQETQYFGPGTRLLVL.

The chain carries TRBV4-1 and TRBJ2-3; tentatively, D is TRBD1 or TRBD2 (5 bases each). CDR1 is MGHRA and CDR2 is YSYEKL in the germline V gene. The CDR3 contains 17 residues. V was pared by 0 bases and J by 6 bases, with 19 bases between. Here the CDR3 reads CASSQDLIGTVRDTQYF. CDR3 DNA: TGCGCCAGCAGCCAAGATCTAATCGGGACCGTCAGGGATACGCAGTATTTT.

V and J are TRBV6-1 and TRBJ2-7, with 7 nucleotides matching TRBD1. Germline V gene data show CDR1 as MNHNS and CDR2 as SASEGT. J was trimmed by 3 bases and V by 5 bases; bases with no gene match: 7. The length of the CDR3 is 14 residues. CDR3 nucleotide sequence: TGTGCCAGCAGTCCTAGGACAGGCGGCTACGAGCAGTACTTC. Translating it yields CASSPRTGGYEQYF.

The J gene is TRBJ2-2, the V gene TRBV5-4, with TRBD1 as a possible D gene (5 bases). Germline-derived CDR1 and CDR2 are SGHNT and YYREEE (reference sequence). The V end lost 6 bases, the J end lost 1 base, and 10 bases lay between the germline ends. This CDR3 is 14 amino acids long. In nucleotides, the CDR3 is TGTGCCAGCACGCCCGGACAGAACACCGGGGAGCTGTTTTTT. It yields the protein CASTPGQNTGELFF.

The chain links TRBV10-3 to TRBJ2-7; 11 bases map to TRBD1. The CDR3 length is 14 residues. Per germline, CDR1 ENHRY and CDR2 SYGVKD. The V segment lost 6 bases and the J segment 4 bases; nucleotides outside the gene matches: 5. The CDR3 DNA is TGTGCCATCAGATGGGGACAGGGGGAATACGAGCAGTACTTC. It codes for CAIRWGQGEYEQYF.

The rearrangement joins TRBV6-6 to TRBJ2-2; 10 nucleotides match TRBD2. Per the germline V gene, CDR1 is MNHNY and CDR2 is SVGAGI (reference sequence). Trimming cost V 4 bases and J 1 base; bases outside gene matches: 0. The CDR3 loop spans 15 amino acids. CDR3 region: CASSWTSGNTGELFF. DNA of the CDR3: TGTGCCAGCAGTTGGACTAGCGGGAACACCGGGGAGCTGTTTTTT.

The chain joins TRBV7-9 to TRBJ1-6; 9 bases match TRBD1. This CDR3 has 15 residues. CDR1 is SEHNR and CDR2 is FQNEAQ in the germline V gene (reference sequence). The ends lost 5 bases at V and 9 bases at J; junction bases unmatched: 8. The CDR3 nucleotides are TGTGCCAGCAGCGGGCGACAGGGGGGGATTTCACCCCTCCACTTT. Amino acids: CASSGRQGGISPLHF.

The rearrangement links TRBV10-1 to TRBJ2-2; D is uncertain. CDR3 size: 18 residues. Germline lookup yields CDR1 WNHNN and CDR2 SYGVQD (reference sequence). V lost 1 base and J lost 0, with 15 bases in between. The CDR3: CASSELGFGGPNTGELFF. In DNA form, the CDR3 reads TGCGCCAGCAGTGAGTTGGGATTTGGTGGACCGAACACCGGGGAGCTGTTTTTT.

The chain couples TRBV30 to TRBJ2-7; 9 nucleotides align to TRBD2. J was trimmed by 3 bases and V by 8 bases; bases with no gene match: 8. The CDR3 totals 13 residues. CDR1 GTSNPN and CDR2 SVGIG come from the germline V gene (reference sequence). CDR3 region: CAGTRGGLYEQYF. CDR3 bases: TGTGCCGGGACGCGGGGGGGCCTCTACGAGCAGTACTTC.

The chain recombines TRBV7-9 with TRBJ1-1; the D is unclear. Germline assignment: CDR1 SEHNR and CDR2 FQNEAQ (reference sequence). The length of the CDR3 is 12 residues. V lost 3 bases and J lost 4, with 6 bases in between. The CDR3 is CASSFTGTEAFF. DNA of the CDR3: TGTGCCAGCAGCTTCACCGGCACTGAAGCTTTCTTT. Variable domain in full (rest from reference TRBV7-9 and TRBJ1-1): DTGVSQNPRHKITKRGQNVTFRCDPISEHNRLYWYRQTLGQGPEFLTYFQNEAQLEKSRLLSDRFSAERPKGSFSTLEIQRTEQGDSAMYLCASSFTGTEAFFGQGTRLTVV.

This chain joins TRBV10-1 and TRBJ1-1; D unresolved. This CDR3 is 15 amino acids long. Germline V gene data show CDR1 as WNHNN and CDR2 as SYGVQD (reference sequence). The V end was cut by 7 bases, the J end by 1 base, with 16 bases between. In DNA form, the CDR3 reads TGCGCCAGCACCTTTCCCCCGGGGTCGAACACTGAAGCTTTCTTT. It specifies CASTFPPGSNTEAFF.

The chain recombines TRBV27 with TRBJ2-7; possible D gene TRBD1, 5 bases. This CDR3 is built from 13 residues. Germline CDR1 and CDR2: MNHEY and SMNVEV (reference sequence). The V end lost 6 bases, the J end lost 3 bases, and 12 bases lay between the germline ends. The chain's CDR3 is CASRGRAGYEQYF. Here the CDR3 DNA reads TGTGCCAGCAGGGGCAGGGCTGGCTACGAGCAGTACTTC.

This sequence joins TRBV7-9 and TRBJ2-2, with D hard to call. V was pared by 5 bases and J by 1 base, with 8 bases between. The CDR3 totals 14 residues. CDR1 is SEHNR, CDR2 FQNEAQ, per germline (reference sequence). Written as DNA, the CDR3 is TGTGCCAGCAGCGCCTTTGAGAACACCGGGGAGCTGTTTTTT. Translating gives CASSAFENTGELFF. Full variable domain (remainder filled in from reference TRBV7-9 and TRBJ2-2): DTGVSQNPRHKITKRGQNVTFRCDPISEHNRLYWYRQTLGQGPEFLTYFQNEAQLEKSRLLSDRFSAERPKGSFSTLEIQRTEQGDSAMYLCASSAFENTGELFFGEGSRLTVL.

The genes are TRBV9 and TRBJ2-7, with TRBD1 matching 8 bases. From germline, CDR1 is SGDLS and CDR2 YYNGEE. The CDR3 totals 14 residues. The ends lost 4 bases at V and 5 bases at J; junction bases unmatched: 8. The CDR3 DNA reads TGTGCCAGCAGCCCCCGGACAGGGATCCACGAGCAGTACTTC. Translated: CASSPRTGIHEQYF. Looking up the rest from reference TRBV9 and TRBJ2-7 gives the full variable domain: DSGVTQTPKHLITATGQRVTLRCSPRSGDLSVYWYQQSLDQGLQFLIQYYNGEERAKGNILERFSAQQFPDLHSELNLSSLELGDSALYFCASSPRTGIHEQYFGPGTRLTVT.

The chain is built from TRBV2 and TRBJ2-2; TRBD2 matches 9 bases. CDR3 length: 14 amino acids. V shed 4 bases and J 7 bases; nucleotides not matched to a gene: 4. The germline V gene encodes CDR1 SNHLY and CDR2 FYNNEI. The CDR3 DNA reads TGTGCCAGCAGTGGGACTAGCGCGAACGGGGAGCTGTTTTTT. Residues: CASSGTSANGELFF.

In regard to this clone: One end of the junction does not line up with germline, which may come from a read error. CDR3 amino acids: CASSPQGTGELFF. DNA for the CDR3: TGTGCTAGCAGCCCTCAGGGGACCGGGGAGCTGTTTTTT. The V gene is TRBV7-7, the J gene TRBJ2-2; D might be TRBD1 (6 bases). Germline lookup yields CDR1 SSHAT and CDR2 FNYEAQ (reference sequence). The CDR3 is 13 residues long.

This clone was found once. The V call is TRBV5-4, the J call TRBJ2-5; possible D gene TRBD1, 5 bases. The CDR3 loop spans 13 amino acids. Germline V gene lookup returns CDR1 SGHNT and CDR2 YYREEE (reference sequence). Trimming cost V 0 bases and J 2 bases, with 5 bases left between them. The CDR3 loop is CASSLGQQETQYF. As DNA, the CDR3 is TGTGCCAGCAGCTTGGGACAGCAAGAGACCCAGTACTTC.

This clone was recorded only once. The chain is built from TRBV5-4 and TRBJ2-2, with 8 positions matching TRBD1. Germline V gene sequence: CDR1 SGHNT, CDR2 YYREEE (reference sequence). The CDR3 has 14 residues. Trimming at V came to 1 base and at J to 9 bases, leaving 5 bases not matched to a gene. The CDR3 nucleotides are TGTGCCAGCAGCTTGAGCGCAGGGGGCAGGGAGCTGTTTTTT. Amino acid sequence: CASSLSAGGRELFF.

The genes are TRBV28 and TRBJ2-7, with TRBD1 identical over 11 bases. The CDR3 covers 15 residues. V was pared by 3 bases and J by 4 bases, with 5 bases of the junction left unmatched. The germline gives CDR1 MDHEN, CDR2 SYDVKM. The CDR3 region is CASSFTGTGGYEQYF. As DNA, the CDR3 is TGTGCCAGCAGTTTCACCGGGACAGGGGGTTACGAGCAGTACTTC.

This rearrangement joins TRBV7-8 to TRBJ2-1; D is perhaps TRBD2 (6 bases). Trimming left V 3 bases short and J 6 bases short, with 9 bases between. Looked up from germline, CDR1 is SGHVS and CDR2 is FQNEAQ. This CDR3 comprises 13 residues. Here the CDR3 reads CASSLRGLNEQFF. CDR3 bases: TGTGCCAGCAGCTTGCGGGGACTCAATGAGCAGTTCTTC.

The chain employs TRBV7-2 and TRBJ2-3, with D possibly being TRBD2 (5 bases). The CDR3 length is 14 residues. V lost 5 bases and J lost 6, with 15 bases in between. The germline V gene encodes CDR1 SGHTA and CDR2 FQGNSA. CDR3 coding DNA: TGTGCCAGCAGCCCAGATGGCCCGGGGGATACGCAGTATTTT. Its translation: CASSPDGPGDTQYF. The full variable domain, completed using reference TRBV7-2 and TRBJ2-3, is GAGVSQSPSNKVTEKGKDVELRCDPISGHTALYWYRQSLGQGLEFLIYFQGNSAPDKSGLPSDRFSAERTGGSVSTLTIQRTQQEDSAVYLCASSPDGPGDTQYFGPGTRLTVL.

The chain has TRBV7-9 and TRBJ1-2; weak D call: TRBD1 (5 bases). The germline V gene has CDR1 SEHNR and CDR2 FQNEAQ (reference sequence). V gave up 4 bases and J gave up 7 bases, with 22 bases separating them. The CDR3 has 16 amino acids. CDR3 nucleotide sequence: TGTGCCAGCAGCTCCCCATCGGGACCCCGAAGGTCTGGCTACACCTTC. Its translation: CASSSPSGPRRSGYTF.